Reported below is one TCR beta chain. The sample comes from a study of control samples from healthy donors and cancer patients. Sequencing was performed with immunoSEQ multiplex PCR; in TCRdb, only in-frame clones are kept and a portion is missing. The sample yields 70,000 or so clones, 84% seen once. The sequence was obtained from a man over 45 in good health. What was sequenced was blood.

CDR3 residues: CASSPGQGPYQETQYF. Here the CDR3 DNA reads TGTGCCAGCAGCCCCGGACAGGGCCCCTACCAAGAGACCCAGTACTTC. The rearrangement uses TRBV27 and TRBJ2-5; TRBD1 aligns across 8 bases. The CDR3 has 16 amino acids. Germline CDR1 is MNHEY and CDR2 is SMNVEV (reference sequence). V lost 6 bases to trimming and J lost 0 bases; unmatched junction nucleotides: 9.